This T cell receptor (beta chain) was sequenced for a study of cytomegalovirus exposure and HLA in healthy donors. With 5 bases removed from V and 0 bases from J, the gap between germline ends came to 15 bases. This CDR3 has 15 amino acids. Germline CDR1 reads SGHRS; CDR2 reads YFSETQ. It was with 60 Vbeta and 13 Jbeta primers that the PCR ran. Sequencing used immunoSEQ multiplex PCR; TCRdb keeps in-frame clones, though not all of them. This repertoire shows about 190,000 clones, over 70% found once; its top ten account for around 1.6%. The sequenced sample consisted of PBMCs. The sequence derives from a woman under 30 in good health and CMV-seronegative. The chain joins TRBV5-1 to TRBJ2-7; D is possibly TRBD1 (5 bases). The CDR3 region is CASRQDRLSSYEQYF. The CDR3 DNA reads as TGCGCCAGCAGGCAAGACAGATTAAGCTCCTACGAGCAGTACTTC.